The clone carrying this TCR beta chain was observed many times. The target antigen is unknown. This record belongs to a study of T cells in Graves' hyperthyroidism and ophthalmopathy. Whole-study findings and limits: Before onset, by a median of around 6.1 months, the model predicted ophthalmopathy.

Amplification of TCR beta CDR3 regions was performed using RNA transcripts as template. An initial round of RT-PCR targeting the TCR CDR3 relied on the HTBI primer set. Each CDR3 protein gets one entry after TCRdb re-called the multiplex PCR reads with MiXCR. Here the sample spans 400,000 to 600,000 distinct CDR3 sequences, 20% being singletons. This CDR3 comprises 14 residues. The germline V gene encodes CDR1 MDHEN and CDR2 SYDVKM. V lost 6 bases, J lost 1 base, and 13 bases lay in between. V usage is TRBV28 and J usage is TRBJ2-7; tentative D call: TRBD1 (5 bases). The specimen was blood. The clonotype originates from a man in his late teens or twenties with Graves' hyperthyroidism. The CDR3 sequence: CASRGDLSSYEQYF. Written as DNA, the CDR3 is TGTGCCAGCAGAGGGGATTTGTCGTCCTACGAGCAGTACTTC.